These T cell receptor beta chains were read from a single sample in a study of blood T cell repertoires in COVID-19. Some clones are missing from TCRdb's copy, which holds only in-frame ones; the method was immunoSEQ multiplex PCR. The repertoire consists of approximately 200,000 clones, with 89% occurring once and the leading ten covering around 2%. Sample: PBMCs or T cells enriched from blood (not recorded which). The receptors stem from a woman in her 40s with acute COVID-19. The CDR3 runs from the conserved cysteine through the conserved F or W. A D gene is named only where the DNA matches it firmly. Clone size is shown for a subset of rows, as once, few, many or a class of expanded clone.

d_call j_call clone_size v_call cdr3_nt cdr3_aa
. TRBJ2-7 few TRBV7-3 TGTGCCAGCAGCTCCCAGGGGGGCTACGAGCAGTACTTC CASSSQGGYEQYF
TRBD1 TRBJ2-7 . TRBV20-1 TGCAGTGCAGGGGACAGCTACGAGCAGTACTTC CSAGDSYEQYF
. TRBJ1-2 . TRBV6-5 TGTGCCAGCAGTTATAACCGGAGGTTTGGCTACACCTTC CASSYNRRFGYTF
TRBD2 TRBJ2-6 . TRBV5-4 TGTGCCAGCAGCTTGGGTGGGACTAGCGGGAGGGCCTCTGGGGCCAACGTCCTGACTTTC CASSLGGTSGRASGANVLTF
. TRBJ1-5 . TRBV5-1 TGCGCCAGCAGCTTAGACGGGGGAGGGGGCAATCAGCCCCAGCATTTT CASSLDGGGGNQPQHF
TRBD1 TRBJ1-6 few TRBV28 TGTGCCAGCAGTCGTCCGGGACAGACAAATTCACCCCTCCACTTT CASSRPGQTNSPLHF
TRBD1 TRBJ2-7 few TRBV4-2 TGTGCCAGCAGCCAGGATGGACAGGGGGCTTCCTACGAGCAGTACTTC CASSQDGQGASYEQYF
TRBD2 TRBJ2-5 once TRBV7-6 TGTGCCAGCAGCTTTATTTTAGCGGGAGCCCAAGAGACCCAGTACTTC CASSFILAGAQETQYF
. TRBJ2-1 . TRBV7-9 TGTGCCAGCAGCTCCCGGGCCAACGGCAGGGATGAGCAGTTCTTC CASSSRANGRDEQFF
. TRBJ2-3 . TRBV9 TGTGCCAGCAGCGTAGCGAGTCAAGATACGCAGTATTTT CASSVASQDTQYF
. TRBJ1-4 . TRBV28 TGTGCCAGTACCTCCGCCCCGGAGACTAATGAAAAACTGTTTTTT CASTSAPETNEKLFF
. TRBJ2-7 . TRBV19 TGTGCCAGTAGTCGGACTGAACAGTACGAGCAGTACTTC CASSRTEQYEQYF
. TRBJ1-5 once TRBV12-1 TGTGCCAGCAGCCGACAGGGGTTCACTCAGCCCCAGCATTTT CASSRQGFTQPQHF
TRBD2 TRBJ2-3 . TRBV5-1 TGCGCCAGCAGCTCCGGGACTACCGACACAGATACGCAGTATTTT CASSSGTTDTDTQYF
TRBD1 TRBJ2-2 once TRBV7-3 TGTGCCAGCTCTACTACCACAGGGGGCCTTACCGCTGGGGAGCTGTTTTTT CASSTTTGGLTAGELFF
TRBD1 TRBJ1-3 . TRBV28 TGTGCCAGCAGTCTCCGGGACAGGCTCTCTGGAAACACCATATATTTT CASSLRDRLSGNTIYF
. TRBJ2-6 . TRBV18 TGTGCCAGCTCACCACGAACAGGCGGTAGGGCTGGGGCCAACGTCCTGACTTTC CASSPRTGGRAGANVLTF
TRBD1 TRBJ2-7 . TRBV28 TGTGCCAGCAGATCCACAGGGGGGCCGGACGAGCAGTACTTC CASRSTGGPDEQYF
TRBD2 TRBJ2-2 . TRBV7-9 TGTGCCAGCAGCTCTTCGGGGGGAATACTAACCGGGGAGCTGTTTTTT CASSSSGGILTGELFF
. TRBJ1-1 . TRBV29-1 TGCAGCGTTGGCGCACAGGGTTGGGACACTGAAGCTTTCTTT CSVGAQGWDTEAFF
. TRBJ1-1 . TRBV7-2 TGTGCCAGCAGCTTAGCCCCGAGGGCCGGGGATACTGAAGCTTTCTTT CASSLAPRAGDTEAFF
. TRBJ2-7 . TRBV4-1 TGCGCCAGCAGCCATCACCAACGGGACTCCTTCTCCTACGAGCAGTACTTC CASSHHQRDSFSYEQYF
TRBD2 TRBJ2-3 . TRBV6-5 TGTGCCAGCACTAGCGGGGGGTCAGATACGCAGTATTTT CASTSGGSDTQYF
. TRBJ1-5 . TRBV19 TGTGCCAGTAGTATAGTGGCAGGGAGGGGGAGCAATCAGCCCCAGCATTTT CASSIVAGRGSNQPQHF
. TRBJ2-2 . TRBV27 TGTGCCAGCAGTTTACTATTCGGGGCCCACGGGGGGAACACCGGGGAGCTGTTTTTT CASSLLFGAHGGNTGELFF
TRBD2 TRBJ2-2 . TRBV7-6 TGTGCCAGCAGCTTAGCGGTTAGCGGGGGCTCGAACACCGGGGAGCTGTTTTTT CASSLAVSGGSNTGELFF
TRBD2 TRBJ2-1 . TRBV2 TGTGCCAGCAGCTCCGGGACTAGCGGGAGGCCTCCCTACAATGAGCAGTTCTTC CASSSGTSGRPPYNEQFF
TRBD1 TRBJ2-1 . TRBV7-2 TGTGCCAGCAGCTCCCAATTTTGGGGACAGACCTACAATGAGCAGTTCTTC CASSSQFWGQTYNEQFF
TRBD1 TRBJ2-7 . TRBV27 TGTGCCAGCAGCATTAGACAGGGCCCCTACGAGCAGTACTTC CASSIRQGPYEQYF
. TRBJ2-7 . TRBV6-2/TRBV6-3 TGTGCCAGCAGTTACTCGAACCGGAGGGGATCCTACGAGCAGTACTTC CASSYSNRRGSYEQYF
. TRBJ1-1 . TRBV21-1 TGTGCCAGCAGCTCAGGCCAGGCTTTGAACACTGAAGCTTTCTTT CASSSGQALNTEAFF
. TRBJ1-6 once TRBV4-2 TGTGCCAGCAGCCAACTACTCGACACCACCGGAAATTCACCCCTCCACTTT CASSQLLDTTGNSPLHF
TRBD1 TRBJ1-3 . TRBV30 TGTGCCTGGAATCCGGGACAGGGACGTTCTGGAAACACCATATATTTT CAWNPGQGRSGNTIYF
. TRBJ2-1 . TRBV7-6 TGTGCCAGCAGCTTAGAGGGACAAGCGGCCAATGAGCAGTTCTTC CASSLEGQAANEQFF
TRBD2 TRBJ2-1 . TRBV7-6 TGTGCCAGCAGTTATTCTATCTTAGCGGGATACAATGAGCAGTTCTTC CASSYSILAGYNEQFF
TRBD2 TRBJ2-7 . TRBV14 TGTGCCAGCAGCCCAGTAGCGGGGGGAACCTACGAGCAGTACTTC CASSPVAGGTYEQYF
. TRBJ2-3 . TRBV5-4 TGTGCCAGCAGCTTGGCGGGCACAGATACGCAGTATTTT CASSLAGTDTQYF
. TRBJ1-1 . TRBV11-2 TGTGCCAGCAGCTTTAATTTTGAAGCTTTCTTT CASSFNFEAFF